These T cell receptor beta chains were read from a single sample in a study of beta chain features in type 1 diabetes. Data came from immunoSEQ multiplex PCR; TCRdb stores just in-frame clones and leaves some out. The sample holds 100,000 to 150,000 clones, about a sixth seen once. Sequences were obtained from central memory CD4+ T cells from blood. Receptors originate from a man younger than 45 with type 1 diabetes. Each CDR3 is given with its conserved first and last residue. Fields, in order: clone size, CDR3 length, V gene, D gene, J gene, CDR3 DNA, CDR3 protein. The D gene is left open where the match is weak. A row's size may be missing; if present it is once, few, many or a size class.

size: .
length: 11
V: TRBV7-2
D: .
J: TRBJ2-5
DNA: TGTGCCAGCAGCTCGGGTGGGGCCCAGTACTTC
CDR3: CASSSGGAQYF

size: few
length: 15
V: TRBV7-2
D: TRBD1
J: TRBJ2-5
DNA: TGTGCCAGCAGCAGGGACAGGGGATTGCAAGAGACCCAGTACTTC
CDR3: CASSRDRGLQETQYF

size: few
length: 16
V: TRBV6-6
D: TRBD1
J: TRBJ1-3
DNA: TGTGCCAGCAGACCTGAACAGGGGGCGAAGCGAAACACCATATATTTT
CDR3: CASRPEQGAKRNTIYF

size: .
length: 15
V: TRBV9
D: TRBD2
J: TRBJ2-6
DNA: TGTGCCAGCAGCGTAGCCCCGGGAGGGGAAAAAGTATCGGCTTTC
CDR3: CASSVAPGGEKVSAF

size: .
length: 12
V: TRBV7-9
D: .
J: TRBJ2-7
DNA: TGTGCCAGCAGCTCACAGGGCCACGAGCAGTACTTC
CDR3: CASSSQGHEQYF

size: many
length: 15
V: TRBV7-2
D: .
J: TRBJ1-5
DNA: TGTGCCAGCAGCGACGGGCCGGTAAGCAATCAGCCCCAGCATTTT
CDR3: CASSDGPVSNQPQHF

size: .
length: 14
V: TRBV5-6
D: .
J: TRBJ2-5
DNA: TGTGCCAGCAGCGACGGGACTCCTAAAGAGACCCAGTACTTC
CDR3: CASSDGTPKETQYF

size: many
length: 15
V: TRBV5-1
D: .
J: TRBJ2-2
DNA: TGCGCCAGCAGCTCTTATTTAGCGCACACCGGGGAGCTGTTTTTT
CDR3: CASSSYLAHTGELFF

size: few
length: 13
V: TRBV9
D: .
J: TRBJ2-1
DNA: TGTGCCAGCAGCGTAGGTCCCGGGGATGAGCAGTTCTTC
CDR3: CASSVGPGDEQFF

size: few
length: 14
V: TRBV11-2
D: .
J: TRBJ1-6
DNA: TGTGCCAGCAGCTCGAGCTCCTATAATTCACCCCTCCACTTT
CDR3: CASSSSSYNSPLHF

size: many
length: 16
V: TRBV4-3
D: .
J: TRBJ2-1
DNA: TGCGCCAGCAGCCGGGGACTGGATCGGAGATACAATGAGCAGTTCTTC
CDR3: CASSRGLDRRYNEQFF

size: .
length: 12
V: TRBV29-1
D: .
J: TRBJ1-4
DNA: TGCAGCGTTAGACAGAATAATGAAAAACTGTTTTTT
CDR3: CSVRQNNEKLFF

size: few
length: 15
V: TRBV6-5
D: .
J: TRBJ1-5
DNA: TGTGCCAGCAGTCCCCGACGTAGCGTGAAACAGCCCCAGCATTTT
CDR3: CASSPRRSVKQPQHF

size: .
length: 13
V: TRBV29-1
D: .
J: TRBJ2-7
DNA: TGCAGCGTTTCGAGTGTTGTCCAGGACGAGCAGTACTTC
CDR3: CSVSSVVQDEQYF

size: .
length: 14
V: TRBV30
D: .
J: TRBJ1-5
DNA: TGTGCCTGGAGTGTAGGAAGCGGAGATCAGCCCCAGCATTTT
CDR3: CAWSVGSGDQPQHF

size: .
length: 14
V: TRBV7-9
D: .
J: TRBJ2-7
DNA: TGTGCCAGCAGCTTAGGCCAACAGGGAGGGAAGCAGTACTTC
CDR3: CASSLGQQGGKQYF

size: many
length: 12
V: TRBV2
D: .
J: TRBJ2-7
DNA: TGTGCCAGCAGTGACCGGGGGAACGAGCAGTACTTC
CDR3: CASSDRGNEQYF

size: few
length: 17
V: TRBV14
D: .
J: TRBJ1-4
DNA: TGTGCCAGCAGCCAGGACGCGGGAGGCCAGGTCAACGAAAAACTGTTTTTT
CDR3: CASSQDAGGQVNEKLFF

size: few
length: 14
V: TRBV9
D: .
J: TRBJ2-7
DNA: TGTGCCAGCAGCGTAGTTGACGGAACCTACGAGCAGTACTTC
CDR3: CASSVVDGTYEQYF

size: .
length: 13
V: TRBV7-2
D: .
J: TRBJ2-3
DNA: TGTGCCAGCAGCTTAGTTTGGACAGATACGCAGTATTTT
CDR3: CASSLVWTDTQYF

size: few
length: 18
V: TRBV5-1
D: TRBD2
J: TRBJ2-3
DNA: TGCGCCAGCAGCTCCCCACCGGGACTAGCGGGGAGTACAGATACGCAGTATTTT
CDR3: CASSSPPGLAGSTDTQYF

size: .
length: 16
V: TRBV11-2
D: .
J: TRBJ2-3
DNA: TGTGCCAGCAGCTTAGCCGCCGCATCCGGCACAGATACGCAGTATTTT
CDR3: CASSLAAASGTDTQYF

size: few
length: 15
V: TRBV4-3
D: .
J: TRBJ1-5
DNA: TGCGCCAGCAGCATTATGTGGCAGGGGAAACAGCCCCAGCATTTT
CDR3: CASSIMWQGKQPQHF

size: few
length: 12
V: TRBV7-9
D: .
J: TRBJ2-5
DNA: TGTGCCAGCAGCTTGGCAGGGGTGACCCAGTACTTC
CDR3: CASSLAGVTQYF

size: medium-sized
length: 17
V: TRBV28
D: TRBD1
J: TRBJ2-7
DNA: TGTGCCAGCAGTACACCGGGACAGGGGGCGCCCGCCTACGAGCAGTACTTC
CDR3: CASSTPGQGAPAYEQYF

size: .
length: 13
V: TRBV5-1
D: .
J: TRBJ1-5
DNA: TGCGCCAGCAGCTTGGACGCGGGGGCCCTCTGGCATTTT
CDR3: CASSLDAGALWHF

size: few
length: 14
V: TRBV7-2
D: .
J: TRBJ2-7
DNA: TGTGCCAGCAGCTTAGAAGCTACAAACTACGAGCAGTACTTC
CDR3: CASSLEATNYEQYF

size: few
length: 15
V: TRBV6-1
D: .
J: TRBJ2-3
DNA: TGTGCCAGCACTGTCCAAGGGGCACACACAGATACGCAGTATTTT
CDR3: CASTVQGAHTDTQYF

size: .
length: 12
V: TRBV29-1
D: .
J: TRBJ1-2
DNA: TGCAGCGCGAATATGGGCGACTATGGCTACACCTTC
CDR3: CSANMGDYGYTF

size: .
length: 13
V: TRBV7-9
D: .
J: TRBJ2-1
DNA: TGTGCCAGCAGCTTACCCCCCGTAAATGAGCAGTTCTTC
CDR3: CASSLPPVNEQFF

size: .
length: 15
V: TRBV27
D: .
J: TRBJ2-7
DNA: TGTGCCAGCAGTTCCTCATCCCTAACAGGGTACGAGCAGTACTTC
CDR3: CASSSSSLTGYEQYF

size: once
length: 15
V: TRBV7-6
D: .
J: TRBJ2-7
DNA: TGTGCCAGCAGCCCAGGCTACGGGAGCTCCTACGAGCAGTACTTC
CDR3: CASSPGYGSSYEQYF

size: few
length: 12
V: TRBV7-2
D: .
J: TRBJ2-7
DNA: TGTGCCAGCAGCTTGGACGGGGATGAGCAGTACTTC
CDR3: CASSLDGDEQYF

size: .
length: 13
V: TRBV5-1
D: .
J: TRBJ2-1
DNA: TGCGCCAGCAGCTTGGTGACCTACAATGAGCAGTTCTTC
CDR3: CASSLVTYNEQFF

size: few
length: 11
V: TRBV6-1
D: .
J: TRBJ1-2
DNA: TGTGCCAGCAGCCACAACTATGGCTACACCTTC
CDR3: CASSHNYGYTF

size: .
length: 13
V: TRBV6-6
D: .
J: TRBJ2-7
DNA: TGTGCCAGCAGCCCAGGGATGAGGTACGAGCAGTACTTC
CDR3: CASSPGMRYEQYF

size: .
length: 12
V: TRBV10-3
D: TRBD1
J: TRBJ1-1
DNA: TGTGCCATCAGGAGGGGGCACACTGAAGCTTTCTTT
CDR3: CAIRRGHTEAFF

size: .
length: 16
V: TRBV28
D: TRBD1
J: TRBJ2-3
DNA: TGTGCCAGCAGTTTATTCGGACAGGGGAAGGAAGATACGCAGTATTTT
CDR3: CASSLFGQGKEDTQYF

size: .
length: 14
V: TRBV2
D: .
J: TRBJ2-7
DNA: TGTGCCAGCAGTAGGGACAACCTCTCCTACGAGCAGTACTTC
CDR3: CASSRDNLSYEQYF

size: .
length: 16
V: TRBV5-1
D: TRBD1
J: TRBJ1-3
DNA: TGCGCCAGCAGCTCTCTAGGAGGGGGCGACGGAAACACCATATATTTT
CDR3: CASSSLGGGDGNTIYF

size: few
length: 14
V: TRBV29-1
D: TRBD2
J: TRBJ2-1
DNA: TGCAGCGCCCCACTAGCGGGGGCCTACAATGAGCAGTTCTTC
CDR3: CSAPLAGAYNEQFF

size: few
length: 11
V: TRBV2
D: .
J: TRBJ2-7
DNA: TGTGCCAGCAGCTTTTCCTACGAGCAGTACTTC
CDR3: CASSFSYEQYF

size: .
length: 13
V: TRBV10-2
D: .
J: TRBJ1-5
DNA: TGCGCCAGCTCCACAGGGCTTGGGCAGCCCCAGCATTTT
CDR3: CASSTGLGQPQHF

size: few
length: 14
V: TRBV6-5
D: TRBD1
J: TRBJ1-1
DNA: TGTGCCAGCAGCGATTACAGGGGTTCCACTGAAGCTTTCTTT
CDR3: CASSDYRGSTEAFF

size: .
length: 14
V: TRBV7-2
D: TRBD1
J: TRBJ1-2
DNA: TGTGCCAGCAGCTCAGGGGGCGGGTACTATGGCTACACCTTC
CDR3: CASSSGGGYYGYTF

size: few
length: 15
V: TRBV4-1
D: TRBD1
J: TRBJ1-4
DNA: TGCGCCAGCAGCCAAGGGACAGGACTGAATGAAAAACTGTTTTTT
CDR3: CASSQGTGLNEKLFF

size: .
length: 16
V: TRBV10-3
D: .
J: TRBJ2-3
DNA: TGTGCCATCAGTGAGTCGAGCTCTACCCGCACAGATACGCAGTATTTT
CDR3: CAISESSSTRTDTQYF

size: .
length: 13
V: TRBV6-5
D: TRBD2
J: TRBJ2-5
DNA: TGTGAGGGAGGGAGCAGTTACGGAGAGACCCAGTACTTC
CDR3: CEGGSSYGETQYF

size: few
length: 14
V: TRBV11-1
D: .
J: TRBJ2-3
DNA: TGTGCCAGCAGCTTGGAAGGGACAAAGGTTGCGCAGTATTTT
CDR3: CASSLEGTKVAQYF

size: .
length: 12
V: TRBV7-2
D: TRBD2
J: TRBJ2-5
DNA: TGTGCCAGCTGTAGCGGGGGGGAGACCCAGTACTTC
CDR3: CASCSGGETQYF

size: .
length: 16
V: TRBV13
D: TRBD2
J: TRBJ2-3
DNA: TGTGCCAGCAGCTTCGTAGCGGGGGGGAGGCCAGATACGCAGTATTTT
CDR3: CASSFVAGGRPDTQYF

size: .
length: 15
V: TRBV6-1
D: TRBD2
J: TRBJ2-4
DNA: TGTGCCAGCAGTGAAGCGGGGGGCGGGAGGAACATTCAGTACTTC
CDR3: CASSEAGGGRNIQYF

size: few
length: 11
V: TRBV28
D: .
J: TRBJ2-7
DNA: TGTGCCAGCAGTACAGGGTTTGAGCAGTACTTC
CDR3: CASSTGFEQYF

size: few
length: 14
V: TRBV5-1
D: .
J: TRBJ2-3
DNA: TGCGCCAGCAGCTCAGGGGGGACCACAGATACGCAGTATTTT
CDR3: CASSSGGTTDTQYF